The 13 T cell receptor beta chains below all came from one sample that was sequenced in a study of shared clonotypes between healthy human individuals. CD45RO-negative cells were positively selected for CCR7, leaving out terminally differentiated effector memory CD45RA+ cells. Assay: immunoSEQ multiplex PCR; the TCRdb copy retains only in-frame clones and omits some. The sample has about 1,900,000 clones; less than 95% are singletons. The specimen was naive CD8+ T cells sorted from blood. The receptors shown here come from a man younger than 35 in good health.

DNA of the CDR3: TGTGCCACACGAAGCGGGGTGGATTACGAGCAGTACTTC. Translated: CATRSGVDYEQYF. This chain links TRBV15 with TRBJ2-7; 7 nucleotides match TRBD2. Germline loops: CDR1 LNHNV, CDR2 YYDKDF (reference sequence). The CDR3 length is 13 residues. The junction had 9 bases not matched to a gene; V was cut back by 9 bases and J by 4 bases.

The chain uses TRBV4-1 and TRBJ1-4, with D possibly being TRBD1 (6 bases). The V gene lost 3 bases and the J gene lost 6 bases, with 11 bases spanning the gap. The length of the CDR3 is 14 residues. Germline CDR1 MGHRA, CDR2 YSYEKL. The CDR3 coding sequence is TGCGCCAGCAGCCAGGGGCCAGGGGATGAAAAACTGTTTTTT. Encoded protein: CASSQGPGDEKLFF.

The genes are TRBV7-2 and TRBJ2-7, with 7 bases matching TRBD2. CDR3 length: 15 residues. In germline, CDR1 is SGHTA, CDR2 FQGNSA. V shed 5 bases and J 3 bases; nucleotides not matched to a gene: 10. Here the CDR3 reads CASSAGASGIYEQYF. Written as DNA, the CDR3 is TGTGCCAGCAGCGCCGGAGCTAGCGGAATCTACGAGCAGTACTTC.

The rearrangement links TRBV4-1 to TRBJ2-1, with D tentatively TRBD2 (6 bases). Germline assignment: CDR1 MGHRA and CDR2 YSYEKL. V lost 3 bases and J lost 8, with 11 bases in between. The CDR3 runs 13 residues. This CDR3 is CASSQPSSDEQFF. The DNA for the CDR3 is TGCGCCAGCAGCCAGCCCTCTAGCGATGAGCAGTTCTTC.

The chain links TRBV7-9 to TRBJ2-2; possibly TRBD1 for D (6 bases). V was trimmed by 0 bases and J by 0 bases, leaving 11 bases between them. Germline V lookup: CDR1 SEHNR, CDR2 FQNEAQ (reference sequence). The CDR3 runs to 17 residues. CDR3 sequence (DNA): TGTGCCAGCAGCTTAGCGCCAGGGGTGGCGAACACCGGGGAGCTGTTTTTT. Translating gives CASSLAPGVANTGELFF.

This rearrangement joins TRBV25-1 to TRBJ2-1; no reliable D call. The germline CDR1 and CDR2 sequences are MGHDK and SYGVNS. The CDR3 loop spans 14 amino acids. V was shortened by 4 bases and J by 5 bases, with 12 bases between the two germline ends. The CDR3 region is CASSAPPYHNEQFF. The CDR3 DNA reads as TGTGCCAGCAGTGCCCCGCCTTACCACAATGAGCAGTTCTTC.

This chain's CDR3 is CASSSEQGVPVWEQYF. The CDR3 DNA is TGTGCCAGCAGCTCAGAACAGGGGGTCCCTGTATGGGAGCAGTACTTC. This sequence joins TRBV7-2 and TRBJ2-7; 8 bases match TRBD1. The CDR3 length is 16 residues. The J segment lost 7 bases and the V segment lost 4 bases, leaving 15 bases of the junction unmatched. The germline gives CDR1 SGHTA, CDR2 FQGNSA.

This clone was observed once. The chain couples TRBV4-1 to TRBJ2-3; TRBD2 matches 8 bases. This CDR3 is 18 amino acids long. V was pared by 3 bases and J by 2 bases, with 13 bases of the junction left unmatched. CDR1 is MGHRA, CDR2 YSYEKL, per germline. CDR3 coding DNA: TGCGCCAGCAGCCACCCCGGAGAGGCGGGGGGATTCACAGATACGCAGTATTTT. This gives the protein CASSHPGEAGGFTDTQYF.

The CDR3 nucleotides are TGTGCCAGCAGCCACGGGACAGCCGACCCGACAACGCAGTATTTT. Translated: CASSHGTADPTTQYF. The V gene is TRBV11-2, the J gene TRBJ2-3, with 7 bases aligning to TRBD1. Losses at the gene ends were 5 bases for V and 9 bases for J; bases not matched to a gene: 14. The germline V gene has CDR1 SGHAT and CDR2 FQNNGV. This CDR3 is 15 amino acids long.

Concerning this clone itself: The sample has other DNA sequences that encode this CDR3 too. The rearrangement joins TRBV7-6 to TRBJ2-7; TRBD1 matches at 11 bases. The germline V gene encodes CDR1 SGHVS and CDR2 FNYEAQ. The CDR3 is 15 residues long. J was trimmed by 1 base and V by 6 bases; bases with no gene match: 5. The CDR3 DNA sequence: TGTGCCAGCAGTTCCGGACAGGGGGCTTCCTACGAGCAGTACTTC. Its translation is CASSSGQGASYEQYF.

The V call is TRBV4-1, the J call TRBJ2-7; D perhaps matches TRBD2 (6 bases). The CDR3 loop spans 16 amino acids. Per germline, CDR1 MGHRA and CDR2 YSYEKL. Trimming took 3 bases from V and 6 from J, leaving 21 bases between them. As DNA, the CDR3 is TGCGCCAGCAGCCATTCCGGAGGGGCGCCTTTTTCCGAGCAGTACTTC. Translation gives CASSHSGGAPFSEQYF.

V and J are TRBV5-1 and TRBJ2-3, with TRBD1 matching over 9 bases. J gave up 5 bases and V 4 bases, and 11 bases lay outside the gene matches. Per germline, CDR1 SGHRS and CDR2 YFSETQ. The length of the CDR3 is 16 residues. CDR3 in amino acids: CASSRRPGQGRDTQYF. In DNA form, the CDR3 reads TGCGCCAGCAGCCGCCGCCCGGGACAGGGTCGAGATACGCAGTATTTT.

Concerning this clone itself: This may be a read error: a much more frequent sequence differs by one nucleotide. This sample includes further DNA sequences coding for the same CDR3. The rearrangement uses TRBV11-2 and TRBJ1-1; D remains unclear. CDR1 is SGHAT, CDR2 FQNNGV, per germline. Trimming removed 1 base from V and 0 bases from J, with 3 bases in between. This CDR3 comprises 13 residues. Here the CDR3 reads CASSLGVNTEAFF. For the CDR3, the DNA is TGTGCCAGCAGCTTAGGAGTGAACACTGAAGCTTTCTTT.